The clone carrying this T cell receptor beta chain was recorded only once. As yet, its antigen is unknown. This sample was included in a study of cytomegalovirus exposure and HLA in healthy donors. Regarding donors, all were healthy bone marrow donors. For this donor, CMV serostatus was not recorded. The PCR used 60 Vbeta and 13 Jbeta primers. TCRdb's table, derived via immunoSEQ multiplex PCR, lists solely in-frame clones and lacks some. The sample lists 110,000 or so clones, about 80% seen once, with 2% to 2.5% in the top ten. Findings of the study overall: Association of a missense DCLRE1C variant with TCR beta V- and J-gene trimming was reported in a later analysis. Later analysis revealed greater clonal expansion in HLA-associated TCR beta chains than in equally common others.

The CDR3 runs to 19 residues. Germline V gene sequence: CDR1 LGHNA, CDR2 YSLEER. The junction had 9 bases not matched to a gene; V was cut back by 0 bases and J by 0 bases. This TCR derives from a human donor in good health. The rearrangement uses TRBV4-3 and TRBJ2-1, with TRBD2 identical over 9 bases. Sequencing used PBMCs. The CDR3 loop is CASSQDGGGAADSYNEQFF. The CDR3 DNA is TGCGCCAGCAGCCAAGACGGCGGGGGGGCGGCCGACTCCTACAATGAGCAGTTCTTC.